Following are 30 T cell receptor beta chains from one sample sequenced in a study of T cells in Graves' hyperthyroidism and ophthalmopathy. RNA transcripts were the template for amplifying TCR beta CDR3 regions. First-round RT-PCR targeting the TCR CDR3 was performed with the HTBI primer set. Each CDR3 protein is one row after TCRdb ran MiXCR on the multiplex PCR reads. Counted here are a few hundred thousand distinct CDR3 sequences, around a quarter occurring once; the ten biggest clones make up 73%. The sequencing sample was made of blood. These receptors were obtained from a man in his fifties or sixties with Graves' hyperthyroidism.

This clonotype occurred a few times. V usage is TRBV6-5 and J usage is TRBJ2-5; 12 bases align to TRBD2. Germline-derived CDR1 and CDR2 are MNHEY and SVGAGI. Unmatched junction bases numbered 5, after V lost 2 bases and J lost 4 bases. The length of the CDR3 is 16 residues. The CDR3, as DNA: TGTGCCAGCAGTTACGGGGGGGGACTAGCGGGAGAGACCCAGTACTTC. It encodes CASSYGGGLAGETQYF.

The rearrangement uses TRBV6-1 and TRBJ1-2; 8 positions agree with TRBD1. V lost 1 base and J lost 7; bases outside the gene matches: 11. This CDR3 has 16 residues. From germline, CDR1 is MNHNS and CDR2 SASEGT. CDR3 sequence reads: CASSEGLRTGYSGYTF. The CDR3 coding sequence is TGTGCCAGCAGTGAAGGTTTAAGGACAGGGTATAGTGGCTACACCTTC.

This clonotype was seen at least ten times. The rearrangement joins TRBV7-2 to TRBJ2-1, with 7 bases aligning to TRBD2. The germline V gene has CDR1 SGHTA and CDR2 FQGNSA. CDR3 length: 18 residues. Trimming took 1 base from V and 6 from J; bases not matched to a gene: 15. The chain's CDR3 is CASSLEGGTGGRPNEQFF. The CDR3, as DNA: TGTGCCAGCAGCTTAGAAGGCGGTACGGGGGGACGGCCCAATGAGCAGTTCTTC.

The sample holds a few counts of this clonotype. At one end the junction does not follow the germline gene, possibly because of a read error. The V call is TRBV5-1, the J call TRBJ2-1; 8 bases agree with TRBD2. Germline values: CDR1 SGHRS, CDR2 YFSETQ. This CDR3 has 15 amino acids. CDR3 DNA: TGCGCCGGCAGCTTAAGCGGGAGTGAGAACAATGAGCAGTTCTTC. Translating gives CAGSLSGSENNEQFF.

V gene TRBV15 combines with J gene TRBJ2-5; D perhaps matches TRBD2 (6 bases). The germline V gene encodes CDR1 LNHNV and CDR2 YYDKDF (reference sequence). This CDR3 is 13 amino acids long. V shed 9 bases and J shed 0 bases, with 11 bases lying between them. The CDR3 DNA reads TGTGCCACTACGGAGGGTAACCAAGAGACCCAGTACTTC. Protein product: CATTEGNQETQYF. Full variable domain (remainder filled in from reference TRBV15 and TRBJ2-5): DAMVIQNPRYQVTQFGKPVTLSCSQTLNHNVMYWYQQKSSQAPKLLFHYYDKDFNNEADTPDNFQSRRPNTSFCFLDIRSPGLGDTAMYLCATTEGNQETQYFGPGTRLLVL.

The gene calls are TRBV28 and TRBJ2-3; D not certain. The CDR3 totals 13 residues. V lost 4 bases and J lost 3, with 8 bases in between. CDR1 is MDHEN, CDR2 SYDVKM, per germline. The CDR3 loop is CASSSPTTDTQYF. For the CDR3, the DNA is TGTGCCAGCAGTTCCCCAACGACAGATACGCAGTATTTT.

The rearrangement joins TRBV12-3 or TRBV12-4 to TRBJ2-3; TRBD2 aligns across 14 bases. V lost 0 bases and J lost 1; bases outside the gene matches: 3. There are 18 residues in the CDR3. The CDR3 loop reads CASSLALGLAGGTDTQYF. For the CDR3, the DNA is TGTGCCAGCAGTTTAGCCCTGGGACTAGCGGGGGGCACAGATACGCAGTATTTT.

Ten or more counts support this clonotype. The CDR3 reads CASSLALAGGGYEQYF. CDR3 in DNA: TGTGCCAGCAGCTTAGCGTTGGCGGGAGGAGGGTACGAGCAGTACTTC. The genes are TRBV7-9 and TRBJ2-7; TRBD2 agrees at 8 bases. CDR1 is SEHNR, CDR2 FQNEAQ, per germline (reference sequence). Losses at the gene ends were 0 bases for V and 4 bases for J; bases not matched to a gene: 8. CDR3 size: 16 residues.

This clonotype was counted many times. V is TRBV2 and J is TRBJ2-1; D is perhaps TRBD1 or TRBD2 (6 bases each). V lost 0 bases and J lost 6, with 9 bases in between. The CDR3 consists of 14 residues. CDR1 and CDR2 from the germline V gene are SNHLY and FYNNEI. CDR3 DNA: TGTGCCAGCAGTGAAGCAGGGGGGCTCAATGAGCAGTTCTTC. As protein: CASSEAGGLNEQFF.

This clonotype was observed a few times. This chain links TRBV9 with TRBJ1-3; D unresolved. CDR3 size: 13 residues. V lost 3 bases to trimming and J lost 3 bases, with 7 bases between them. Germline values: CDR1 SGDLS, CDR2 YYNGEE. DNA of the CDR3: TGTGCCAGCAGCGCGCATAATGGAAACACCATATATTTT. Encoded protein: CASSAHNGNTIYF.

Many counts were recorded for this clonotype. The CDR3 loop reads CASSFGMARTYEQYF. Here the CDR3 DNA reads TGTGCCAGCAGCTTCGGCATGGCCAGAACCTACGAGCAGTACTTC. This rearrangement joins TRBV7-9 to TRBJ2-7; D unclear. Germline V CDR1 and CDR2: SEHNR, FQNEAQ (reference sequence). CDR3 length equals 15 residues. Trimming took 3 bases from V and 2 from J, leaving 14 bases between them.

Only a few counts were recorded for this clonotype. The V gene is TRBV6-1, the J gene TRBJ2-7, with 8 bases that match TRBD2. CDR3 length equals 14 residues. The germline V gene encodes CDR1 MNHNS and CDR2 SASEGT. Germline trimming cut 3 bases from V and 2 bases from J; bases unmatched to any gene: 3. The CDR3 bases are TGTGCCAGCAGTGATCGAGCGGGAGCCTACGAGCAGTACTTC. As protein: CASSDRAGAYEQYF.

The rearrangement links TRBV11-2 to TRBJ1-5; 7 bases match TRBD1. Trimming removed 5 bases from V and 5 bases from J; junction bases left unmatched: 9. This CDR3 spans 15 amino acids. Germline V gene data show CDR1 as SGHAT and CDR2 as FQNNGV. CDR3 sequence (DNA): TGTGCCAGCAGCCGCACCGGGACAGTGTATCAGCCCCAGCATTTT. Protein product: CASSRTGTVYQPQHF.

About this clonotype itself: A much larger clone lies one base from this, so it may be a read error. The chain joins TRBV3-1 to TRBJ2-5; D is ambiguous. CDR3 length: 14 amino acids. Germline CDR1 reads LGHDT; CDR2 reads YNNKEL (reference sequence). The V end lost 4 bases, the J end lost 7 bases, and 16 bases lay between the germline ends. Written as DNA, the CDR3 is TGTGCCAGCAGCCCGGCAGCCTATAAAGGGACCCAGTACTTC. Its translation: CASSPAAYKGTQYF.

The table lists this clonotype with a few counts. The CDR3 sequence: CASSLGGSQTGELFF. CDR3 bases: TGTGCCAGCAGCTTAGGTGGGAGTCAAACCGGGGAGCTGTTTTTT. The rearrangement uses TRBV11-2 and TRBJ2-2; weak D call: TRBD2 (5 bases). From germline, CDR1 is SGHAT and CDR2 FQNNGV. The CDR3 covers 15 residues. V lost 1 base and J 5 bases, leaving 11 bases between the germline ends.

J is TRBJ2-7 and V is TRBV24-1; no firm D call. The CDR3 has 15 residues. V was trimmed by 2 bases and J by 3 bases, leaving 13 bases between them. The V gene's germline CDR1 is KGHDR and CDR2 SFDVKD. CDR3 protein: CATSDSRLGGYEQYF. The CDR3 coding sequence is TGTGCCACCAGTGATTCCCGACTTGGCGGCTACGAGCAGTACTTC.

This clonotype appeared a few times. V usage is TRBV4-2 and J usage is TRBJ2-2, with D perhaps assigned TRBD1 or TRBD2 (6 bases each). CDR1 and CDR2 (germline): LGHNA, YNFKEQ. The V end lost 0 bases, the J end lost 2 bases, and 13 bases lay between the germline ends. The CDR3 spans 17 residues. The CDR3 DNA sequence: TGTGCCAGCAGCCAAGATCAGGGGACTGCCAACACCGGGGAGCTGTTTTTT. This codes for CASSQDQGTANTGELFF.

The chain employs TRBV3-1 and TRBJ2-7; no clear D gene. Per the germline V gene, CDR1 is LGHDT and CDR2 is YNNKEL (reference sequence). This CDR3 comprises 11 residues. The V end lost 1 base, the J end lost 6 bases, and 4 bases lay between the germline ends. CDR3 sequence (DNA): TGTGCCAGCAGCCAAGCCCTCGAGCAGTACTTC. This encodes CASSQALEQYF.

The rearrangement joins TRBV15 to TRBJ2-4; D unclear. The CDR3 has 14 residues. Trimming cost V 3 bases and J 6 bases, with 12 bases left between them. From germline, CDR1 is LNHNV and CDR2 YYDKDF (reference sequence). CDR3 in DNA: TGTGCCACCAGCAGTCCGGACCTTTCAAACATTCAGTACTTC. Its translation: CATSSPDLSNIQYF.

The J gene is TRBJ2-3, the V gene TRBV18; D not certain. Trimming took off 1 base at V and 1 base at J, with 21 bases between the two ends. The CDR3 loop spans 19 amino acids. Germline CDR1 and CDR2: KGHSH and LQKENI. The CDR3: CASSPRDPVWTARTDTQYF. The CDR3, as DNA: TGTGCCAGCTCACCACGAGACCCGGTCTGGACGGCCCGCACAGATACGCAGTATTTT.

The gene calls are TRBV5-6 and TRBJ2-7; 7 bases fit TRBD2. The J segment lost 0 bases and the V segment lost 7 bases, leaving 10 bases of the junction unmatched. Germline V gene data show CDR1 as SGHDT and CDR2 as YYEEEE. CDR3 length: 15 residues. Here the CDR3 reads CASSGNWDYSYEQYF. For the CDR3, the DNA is TGTGCCAGCTCCGGAAATTGGGACTACTCCTACGAGCAGTACTTC. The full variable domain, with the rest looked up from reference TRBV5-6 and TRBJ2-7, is DAGVTQSPTHLIKTRGQQVTLRCSPKSGHDTVSWYQQALGQGPQFIFQYYEEEERQRGNFPDRFSGHQFPNYSSELNVNALLLGDSALYLCASSGNWDYSYEQYFGPGTRLTVT.

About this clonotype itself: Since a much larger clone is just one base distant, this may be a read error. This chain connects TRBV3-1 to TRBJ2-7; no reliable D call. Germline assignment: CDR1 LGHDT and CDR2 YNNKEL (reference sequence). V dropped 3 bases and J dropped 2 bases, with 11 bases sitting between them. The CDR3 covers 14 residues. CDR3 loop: CASSQSPDTYEQYF. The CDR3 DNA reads TGTGCCAGCAGCCAGTCGCCGGATACCTACGAGCAGTACTTC.

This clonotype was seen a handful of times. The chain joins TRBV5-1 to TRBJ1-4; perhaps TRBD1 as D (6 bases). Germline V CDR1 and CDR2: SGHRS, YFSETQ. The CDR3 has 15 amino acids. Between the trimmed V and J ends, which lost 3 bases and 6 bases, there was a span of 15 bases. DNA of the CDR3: TGCGCCAGCAGCTCTGGCGGGGGGCGAGATGAAAAACTGTTTTTT. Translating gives CASSSGGGRDEKLFF.

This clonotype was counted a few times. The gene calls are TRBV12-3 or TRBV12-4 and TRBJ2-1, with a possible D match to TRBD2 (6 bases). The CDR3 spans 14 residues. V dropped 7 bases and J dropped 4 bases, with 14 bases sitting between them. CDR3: CASKESGVYNEQFF. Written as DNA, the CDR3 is TGTGCCAGCAAAGAATCGGGGGTTTACAATGAGCAGTTCTTC.

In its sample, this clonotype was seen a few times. The CDR3 DNA sequence: TGTGCCAGCAGCTTATGGCAGGGTGACACAGATACGCAGTATTTT. Translating it yields CASSLWQGDTDTQYF. V usage is TRBV11-1 and J usage is TRBJ2-3, with TRBD1 as a possible D gene (5 bases). The CDR3 spans 15 residues. V lost 2 bases and J 2 bases, leaving 11 bases between the germline ends. Germline loops: CDR1 SGHAT, CDR2 FQDESV (reference sequence).

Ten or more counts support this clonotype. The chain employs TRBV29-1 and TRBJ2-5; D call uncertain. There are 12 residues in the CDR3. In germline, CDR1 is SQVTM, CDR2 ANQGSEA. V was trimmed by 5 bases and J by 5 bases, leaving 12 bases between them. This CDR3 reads CSVSDGEETQYF. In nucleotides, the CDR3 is TGCAGCGTTTCGGACGGTGAGGAGACCCAGTACTTC.

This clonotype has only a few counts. The CDR3 loop is CASSLAAMSGNTIYF. CDR3 sequence (DNA): TGCGCCAGCAGCTTGGCCGCGATGTCTGGAAACACCATATATTTT. The rearrangement joins TRBV5-1 to TRBJ1-3; D gene uncertain. Germline lookup yields CDR1 SGHRS and CDR2 YFSETQ. The CDR3 is 15 residues long. V was shortened by 0 bases and J by 1 base, with 8 bases between the two germline ends. The full variable domain, its missing parts supplied by reference TRBV5-1 and TRBJ1-3, is KAGVTQTPRYLIKTRGQQVTLSCSPISGHRSVSWYQQTPGQGLQFLFEYFSETQRNKGNFPGRFSGRQFSNSRSEMNVSTLELGDSALYLCASSLAAMSGNTIYFGEGSWLTVV.

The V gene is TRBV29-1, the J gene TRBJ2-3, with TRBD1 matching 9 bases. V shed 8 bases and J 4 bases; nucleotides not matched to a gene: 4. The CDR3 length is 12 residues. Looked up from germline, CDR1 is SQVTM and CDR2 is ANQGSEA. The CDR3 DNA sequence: TGCAGCACACAGGGGGCCTCAGATACGCAGTATTTT. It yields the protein CSTQGASDTQYF.

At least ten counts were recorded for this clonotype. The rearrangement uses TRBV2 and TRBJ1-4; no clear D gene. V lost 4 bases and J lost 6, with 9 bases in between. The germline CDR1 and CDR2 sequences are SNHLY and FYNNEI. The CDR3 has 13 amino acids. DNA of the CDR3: TGTGCCAGCAGTGTGGGTAGAGATGAAAAACTGTTTTTT. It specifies CASSVGRDEKLFF.

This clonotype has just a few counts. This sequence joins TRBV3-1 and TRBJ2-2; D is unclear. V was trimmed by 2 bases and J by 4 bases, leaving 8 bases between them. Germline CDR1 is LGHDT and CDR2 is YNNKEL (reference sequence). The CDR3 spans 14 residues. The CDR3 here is CASSQRASTGELFF. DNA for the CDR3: TGTGCCAGCAGCCAACGGGCATCCACCGGGGAGCTGTTTTTT.